This passage covers 19 T cell receptor beta chains from one sample sequenced in a study of T cells in Graves' hyperthyroidism and ophthalmopathy. Amplification yielded TCR beta CDR3 regions, with RNA transcripts as the source. The TCR CDR3 first-round RT-PCR relied on the HTBI primer set. TCRdb analysed the multiplex PCR reads with MiXCR anew, one entry per CDR3 protein. Of approximately 400,000 distinct CDR3 sequences listed, roughly 25% were seen once; the top ten hold more than 60%. The material sequenced was blood. Receptor source: a man between 50 and 59 years old with Graves' hyperthyroidism.

This clonotype was found a few times. The chain links TRBV30 to TRBJ2-5; possibly TRBD2 for D (6 bases). CDR1 is GTSNPN, CDR2 SVGIG, per germline (reference sequence). The CDR3 length is 15 residues. The V and J ends lost 1 base and 2 bases respectively, with 14 bases between them. The CDR3 coding sequence is TGTGCCTGGAGTGAGGGCGCGGGGATACAAGAGACCCAGTACTTC. Translating it yields CAWSEGAGIQETQYF.

This clonotype occurred many times. The rearrangement links TRBV27 to TRBJ2-7; D is possibly TRBD1 (6 bases). The V and J ends lost 6 bases and 3 bases respectively, with 18 bases between them. The CDR3 contains 15 residues. From germline, CDR1 is MNHEY and CDR2 SMNVEV (reference sequence). CDR3 coding DNA: TGTGCCAGCAGCCGACGGGGACAAATACTCTACGAGCAGTACTTC. Protein sequence: CASSRRGQILYEQYF.

Notes on this clonotype: At one end, the junction sequence differs from germline, possibly due to a read error. This chain links TRBV20-1 with TRBJ2-7, with 8 bases fitting TRBD1. This CDR3 contains 14 residues. Germline CDR1 is DFQATT and CDR2 is SNEGSKA (reference sequence). CDR3: CSAREVDRGYEHYF. CDR3 bases: TGCAGTGCTAGAGAGGTAGACAGGGGCTACGAGCATTACTTC.

The genes are TRBV3-1 and TRBJ2-4, with TRBD2 matching 8 bases. This CDR3 comprises 17 residues. Germline CDR1 is LGHDT and CDR2 is YNNKEL (reference sequence). Trimming at V came to 2 bases and at J to 0 bases, leaving 6 bases not matched to a gene. The CDR3 DNA follows: TGTGCCAGCAGCCAAATTAGCGGGAACCTAGCCAAAAACATTCAGTACTTC. Protein product: CASSQISGNLAKNIQYF. Combining the CDR3 with reference TRBV3-1 and TRBJ2-4 gives the whole variable domain DTAVSQTPKYLVTQMGNDKSIKCEQNLGHDTMYWYKQDSKKFLKIMFSYNNKELIINETVPNRFSPKSPDKAHLNLHINSLELGDSAVYFCASSQISGNLAKNIQYFGAGTRLSVL.

The chain carries TRBV6-6 and TRBJ2-1; 9 bases agree with TRBD2. The CDR3 has 13 residues. The germline V gene has CDR1 MNHNY and CDR2 SVGAGI (reference sequence). V shed 2 bases and J 9 bases; nucleotides not matched to a gene: 2. The CDR3 loop reads CASSYISGSEQFF. The CDR3 DNA reads as TGTGCCAGCAGTTACATTAGCGGGAGTGAGCAGTTCTTC.

This clonotype was observed a few times. The genes are TRBV20-1 and TRBJ1-1, with D perhaps matching TRBD1 (5 bases). This CDR3 has 13 amino acids. V was pared by 1 base and J by 4 bases, with 10 bases between. CDR1 is DFQATT, CDR2 SNEGSKA, per germline (reference sequence). CDR3 DNA: TGCAGTGCTAGAGGGGGGTATGGCACTGAAGCTTTCTTT. It translates to CSARGGYGTEAFF.

This sequence joins TRBV7-9 and TRBJ2-5, with D tentatively TRBD2 (5 bases). Deletions cut 3 bases from V and 1 base from J, with 12 bases between. CDR1 and CDR2 (germline): SEHNR, FQNEAQ (reference sequence). The CDR3 totals 15 residues. CDR3: CASSLGSATQETQYF. CDR3 in DNA: TGTGCCAGCAGCTTGGGTAGCGCAACCCAAGAGACCCAGTACTTC.

V usage is TRBV6-1 and J usage is TRBJ2-5; 9 bases agree with TRBD1. The germline gives CDR1 MNHNS, CDR2 SASEGT. The junction had 7 bases not matched to a gene; V was cut back by 6 bases and J by 5 bases. CDR3 size: 14 residues. The CDR3 protein is CASRGTGRQETQYF. The CDR3 DNA is TGTGCCAGCAGGGGGACAGGGAGGCAGGAGACCCAGTACTTC.

Only a few counts were recorded for this clonotype. The chain joins TRBV6-1 to TRBJ2-1, with 7 bases that match TRBD2. CDR1 is MNHNS and CDR2 is SASEGT in the germline V gene. The CDR3 is 16 amino acids. J was trimmed by 0 bases and V by 2 bases; bases with no gene match: 4. CDR3 sequence (DNA): TGTGCCAGCAGTGAATGGGGCGGGAGCTCCTACAATGAGCAGTTCTTC. Amino acids: CASSEWGGSSYNEQFF.

The J gene is TRBJ2-7, the V gene TRBV6-1, with TRBD2 matching 8 bases. Trimming cost V 3 bases and J 0 bases; bases outside gene matches: 4. Germline loops: CDR1 MNHNS, CDR2 SASEGT. The CDR3 length is 15 residues. This CDR3 reads CASSEIAGTSYEQYF. CDR3 coding DNA: TGTGCCAGCAGTGAGATAGCGGGGACCTCCTACGAGCAGTACTTC.

The chain couples TRBV10-3 to TRBJ2-7; 10 bases are a match to TRBD1. CDR3 length equals 16 residues. Trimming at V came to 6 bases and at J to 1 base, leaving 9 bases not matched to a gene. Germline CDR1 ENHRY, CDR2 SYGVKD. The CDR3 nucleotides are TGTGCCATCAGCCCAGTGGGGGACAGGGGTTCCTACGAGCAGTACTTC. Translating it yields CAISPVGDRGSYEQYF.

Only a few counts were recorded for this clonotype. CDR3 sequence: CASSFSVFKGASEKLFF. In nucleotides, the CDR3 is TGTGCCAGCAGCTTTTCTGTGTTTAAGGGGGCGTCGGAAAAACTGTTTTTT. V and J are TRBV11-3 and TRBJ1-4; 7 nucleotides match TRBD1. CDR3 length equals 17 residues. The germline CDR1 and CDR2 sequences are SGHNT and YENEEA. Trimming at V came to 3 bases and at J to 8 bases, leaving 15 bases not matched to a gene.

The chain joins TRBV5-1 to TRBJ1-2; 8 bases agree with TRBD1. CDR3 length: 15 residues. Germline values: CDR1 SGHRS, CDR2 YFSETQ. With V trimmed by 3 bases and J by 6 bases, 10 bases remained unmatched. For the CDR3, the DNA is TGCGCCAGCAGCTCCGGACCTGGACAGGGCGATGGCTACACCTTC. Translated: CASSSGPGQGDGYTF.

This clonotype was seen more than once but under ten times. The CDR3: CASRRTGGPDEQYF. The CDR3 DNA reads as TGTGCCAGTAGACGGACAGGGGGTCCCGACGAGCAGTACTTC. V and J are TRBV19 and TRBJ2-7, with 10 bases fitting TRBD1. CDR3 length equals 14 residues. With 6 bases clipped from V and 5 bases from J, the junction kept 7 bases outside the gene matches. Germline V gives CDR1 LNHDA, CDR2 SQIVND (reference sequence).

The rearrangement joins TRBV2 to TRBJ2-1; D ambiguous. Germline CDR1 reads SNHLY; CDR2 reads FYNNEI. The CDR3 is made up of 18 amino acids. Deletions cut 0 bases from V and 0 bases from J, with 15 bases between. The CDR3 coding sequence is TGTGCCAGCAGTGAAGCGCTTGGGCTTTCCAGCTCCTACAATGAGCAGTTCTTC. Protein: CASSEALGLSSSYNEQFF.

This clonotype was recorded many times. The rearrangement uses TRBV29-1 and TRBJ1-1; the match to TRBD1 covers 7 bases. The V and J ends lost 7 bases and 1 base, in that order; junction bases with no gene match: 9. Germline CDR1 is SQVTM and CDR2 is ANQGSEA. The CDR3 runs to 14 residues. CDR3 coding DNA: TGCAGCGGCTTCGGGAACAGGGGGAACACTGAAGCTTTCTTT. Translated, it gives CSGFGNRGNTEAFF.

In this sample, this clonotype turned up a few times. This sequence joins TRBV19 and TRBJ1-1; D might be TRBD1 (5 bases). This CDR3 comprises 13 residues. Trimming left V 6 bases short and J 8 bases short, with 16 bases between. Germline lookup yields CDR1 LNHDA and CDR2 SQIVND (reference sequence). The CDR3 loop is CASRWGLGAEAFF. CDR3 coding DNA: TGTGCCAGTAGATGGGGTCTCGGGGCCGAAGCTTTCTTT.

This clonotype has a count of ten or more. The chain joins TRBV2 to TRBJ2-5; D is tentatively TRBD1 or TRBD2 (5 bases each). The ends were cut back, 6 bases at V and 0 bases at J, with 11 bases in the middle. Germline V gene data show CDR1 as SNHLY and CDR2 as FYNNEI. The CDR3 consists of 14 residues. DNA of the CDR3: TGTGCCAGCAGCCGGGACGGCAACCAAGAGACCCAGTACTTC. Encoded protein: CASSRDGNQETQYF.

The CDR3 DNA reads TGTGCCAGCAGCGTCCGACAGGACACTGAAGCTTTCTTT. Its protein product is CASSVRQDTEAFF. The V call is TRBV9, the J call TRBJ1-1, with D possibly TRBD1 on 6 matching bases. The germline V gene has CDR1 SGDLS and CDR2 YYNGEE. CDR3 size: 13 residues. Trimming took 2 bases from V and 3 from J, leaving 8 bases between them.